Listed here are 32 T cell receptor beta chains from one sample, sequenced in a study of technical replicates of blood from a few donors. TCRdb's table, derived via immunoSEQ multiplex PCR, lists solely in-frame clones and lacks some. The profile shows approximately 18,000 clones, under 90% of them singletons. The sequenced material came from PBMCs. All receptors derive from a human donor in good health. Some clones in this sample may be carry-over from other donors' samples.

The count of this clone is one. V and J are TRBV6-1 and TRBJ1-2; the match to TRBD1 covers 8 bases. The CDR3 totals 15 residues. V trimming: 2 bases; J trimming: 3 bases; junction bases outside the gene matches: 5. CDR1 is MNHNS and CDR2 is SASEGT in the germline V gene. The CDR3: CASSEQGAVDYGYTF. As DNA, the CDR3 is TGTGCCAGCAGTGAACAGGGGGCTGTCGACTATGGCTACACCTTC.

The chain is built from TRBV30 and TRBJ1-2; the match to TRBD1 covers 7 bases. This CDR3 is 15 amino acids long. Germline CDR1 GTSNPN, CDR2 SVGIG (reference sequence). Trimming took 1 base from V and 5 from J; bases not matched to a gene: 10. The CDR3 DNA sequence: TGTGCCTGGAGTGACCCCGACAGGGTATCGTATGGCTACACCTTC. Translation gives CAWSDPDRVSYGYTF.

This clone was seen once. This chain uses TRBV29-1 with TRBJ2-7; TRBD1 might be the D (6 bases). Trimming took 6 bases from V and 3 from J, leaving 12 bases between them. This CDR3 spans 12 amino acids. Germline lookup yields CDR1 SQVTM and CDR2 ANQGSEA. In DNA, the CDR3 is TGCAGCGTAGCCTCACAGGGCTACGAGCAGTACTTC. Translation: CSVASQGYEQYF.

The chain carries TRBV5-1 and TRBJ1-4; D perhaps matches TRBD1 (5 bases). Trimming stripped 4 bases from V and 0 bases from J, with 10 bases between. CDR3 length: 15 residues. Germline-derived CDR1 and CDR2 are SGHRS and YFSETQ. The CDR3: CASSMQGSTNEKLFF. In nucleotides, the CDR3 is TGCGCCAGCAGCATGCAGGGTTCAACTAATGAAAAACTGTTTTTT.

The chain joins TRBV6-4 to TRBJ2-1; 10 bases align to TRBD1. Unmatched junction bases numbered 10, after V lost 2 bases and J lost 15 bases. Germline V gene data show CDR1 as MRHNA and CDR2 as SNTAGT. This CDR3 has 14 amino acids. The CDR3 bases are TGTGCCAGCAGTGACCCCGGGACAGGGGCCCGACTGTTCTTC. Its protein product is CASSDPGTGARLFF.

This clone was counted a single time. CDR3 sequence (DNA): TGTGCCAGCTCGTCTCCCCCTCAAGAGACCCAGTACTTC. As protein: CASSSPPQETQYF. The chain combines TRBV18 with TRBJ2-5; D is unclear. Germline CDR1 reads KGHSH; CDR2 reads LQKENI. V dropped 6 bases and J dropped 2 bases, with 10 bases sitting between them. The length of the CDR3 is 13 residues.

This chain uses TRBV7-8 with TRBJ1-5, with 9 bases lining up with TRBD1. Per the germline V gene, CDR1 is SGHVS and CDR2 is FQNEAQ. Unmatched junction bases numbered 6, after V lost 1 base and J lost 5 bases. CDR3 size: 16 residues. CDR3 in DNA: TGTGCCAGCAGCTTAGAGGGACAGGGAGGTCATCAGCCCCAGCATTTT. Amino acid sequence: CASSLEGQGGHQPQHF.

The CDR3 DNA reads as TGTGCCAGCAGCGTTACACCTCTGAACACTGAAGCTTTCTTT. This codes for CASSVTPLNTEAFF. The gene calls are TRBV6-1 and TRBJ1-1, with D unclear. CDR3 length: 14 residues. CDR1 is MNHNS, CDR2 SASEGT, per germline. Trimming removed 6 bases from V and 0 bases from J, with 11 bases in between.

A single count supports this clone. This chain joins TRBV28 and TRBJ2-6; D is ambiguous. V lost 6 bases and J 0 bases, leaving 9 bases between the germline ends. The CDR3 spans 15 residues. Per the germline V gene, CDR1 is MDHEN and CDR2 is SYDVKM. The CDR3 bases are TGTGCCAGCAGAACCCAGGCCTCTGGGGCCAACGTCCTGACTTTC. It encodes CASRTQASGANVLTF.

V gene TRBV14 combines with J gene TRBJ1-1; no firm D call. V lost 8 bases and J lost 2, with 12 bases in between. The germline V gene has CDR1 SGHDN and CDR2 FVKESK. The CDR3 has 13 amino acids. CDR3 loop: CASSSTFNTEAFF. DNA of the CDR3: TGTGCCAGCTCCTCGACATTCAACACTGAAGCTTTCTTT. The variable domain in full, with the rest retrieved from reference TRBV14 and TRBJ1-1, is EAGVTQFPSHSVIEKGQTVTLRCDPISGHDNLYWYRRVMGKEIKFLLHFVKESKQDESGMPNNRFLAERTGGTYSTLKVQPAELEDSGVYFCASSSTFNTEAFFGQGTRLTVV.

For the CDR3, the DNA is TGCGCCAGCAGCTACTGGGACAGTAGCCGTTTCCCCGCTTTGCAGTCACCCCTCCACTTT. This codes for CASSYWDSSRFPALQSPLHF. The chain recombines TRBV5-1 with TRBJ1-6; 7 bases are shared with TRBD1. The CDR3 runs 20 residues. V trimming: 3 bases; J trimming: 10 bases; junction bases outside the gene matches: 25. Per germline, CDR1 SGHRS and CDR2 YFSETQ. Full variable domain (rest looked up from reference TRBV5-1 and TRBJ1-6): KAGVTQTPRYLIKTRGQQVTLSCSPISGHRSVSWYQQTPGQGLQFLFEYFSETQRNKGNFPGRFSGRQFSNSRSEMNVSTLELGDSALYLCASSYWDSSRFPALQSPLHFGNGTRLTVT.

The genes are TRBV6-6 and TRBJ1-2, with 7 bases aligning to TRBD1. The CDR3 extends over 14 amino acids. Germline CDR1 and CDR2: MNHNY and SVGAGI (reference sequence). V lost 6 bases to trimming and J lost 3 bases; unmatched junction nucleotides: 7. CDR3 in DNA: TGTGCCAGCAGCCTCGGACAGGCCGACTATGGCTACACCTTC. Translated, it gives CASSLGQADYGYTF.

This clone was counted only a few times. The rearrangement joins TRBV19 to TRBJ1-4; D uncertain. This CDR3 is built from 15 residues. Germline-derived CDR1 and CDR2 are LNHDA and SQIVND (reference sequence). Trimming shortened V by 3 bases and J by 3 bases, and 11 bases separated the two germline ends. CDR3 coding DNA: TGTGCCAGTAGTATTTGGAGTGCGGCTAATGAAAAACTGTTTTTT. Encoded protein: CASSIWSAANEKLFF.

This chain links TRBV2 with TRBJ2-3, with TRBD1 matching over 7 bases. The V gene's germline CDR1 is SNHLY and CDR2 FYNNEI. The CDR3 contains 15 residues. Trimming removed 6 bases from V and 2 bases from J; junction bases left unmatched: 8. Written as DNA, the CDR3 is TGTGCCAGCAGCGGACCGGACAGGATCACAGATACGCAGTATTTT. Translated, it gives CASSGPDRITDTQYF.

This chain connects TRBV28 to TRBJ1-2, with 7 bases matching TRBD1. There are 15 residues in the CDR3. With 5 bases clipped from V and 3 bases from J, the junction kept 9 bases outside the gene matches. CDR1 and CDR2 from the germline V gene are MDHEN and SYDVKM. The CDR3: CASSGGNDRDYGYTF. DNA of the CDR3: TGTGCCAGCAGTGGGGGTAATGACAGGGACTATGGCTACACCTTC.

This chain connects TRBV5-1 to TRBJ2-1; maybe TRBD2 (6 bases). CDR3 length equals 12 residues. V lost 4 bases and J lost 10, with 12 bases in between. CDR1 and CDR2 (germline): SGHRS, YFSETQ. In DNA, the CDR3 is TGCGCCAGCAGCCCCACAGCGGGCGAGCAGTTCTTC. This sequence encodes CASSPTAGEQFF.

This chain joins TRBV4-1 and TRBJ1-2; 9 bases are shared with TRBD1. In germline, CDR1 is MGHRA, CDR2 YSYEKL. With V trimmed by 2 bases and J by 1 base, 8 bases remained unmatched. The CDR3 loop spans 17 amino acids. The CDR3 sequence is CASSQTGGLGVNYGYTF. Written as DNA, the CDR3 is TGCGCCAGCAGCCAAACAGGGGGCTTGGGGGTTAACTATGGCTACACCTTC.

This rearrangement joins TRBV6-1 to TRBJ2-3; 7 bases map to TRBD2. The V and J ends lost 6 bases and 6 bases, in that order; junction bases with no gene match: 9. Germline-derived CDR1 and CDR2 are MNHNS and SASEGT. The CDR3 runs 14 residues. CDR3 nucleotide sequence: TGTGCCAGCAGGGGGGGGTCGGTCGGCGATACGCAGTATTTT. Translated: CASRGGSVGDTQYF.

The chain recombines TRBV30 with TRBJ1-1; D call uncertain. The germline V and J ends were trimmed by 3 bases and 7 bases, with 12 bases remaining between them. The CDR3 has 12 residues. CDR1 and CDR2 (germline): GTSNPN, SVGIG (reference sequence). CDR3 region: CAWRVTEFEAFF. CDR3 sequence (DNA): TGTGCCTGGAGGGTTACGGAGTTTGAAGCTTTCTTT.

The chain employs TRBV27 and TRBJ2-1; D ambiguous. Germline V gene lookup returns CDR1 MNHEY and CDR2 SMNVEV (reference sequence). CDR3 length: 16 amino acids. Trimming stripped 0 bases from V and 0 bases from J, with 9 bases between. This CDR3 is CASSLSLSGSYNEQFF. The CDR3, as DNA: TGTGCCAGCAGTTTATCCTTGTCCGGCTCCTACAATGAGCAGTTCTTC.

The genes are TRBV10-2 and TRBJ2-7, with TRBD2 identical over 7 bases. The junction had 10 bases not matched to a gene; V was cut back by 2 bases and J by 6 bases. This CDR3 comprises 15 residues. Germline loops: CDR1 WSHSY, CDR2 SAAADI. CDR3 nucleotides: TGCGCCAGCAGTGAGATAGGACTAGGGACTTTCGAGCAGTACTTC. Translating it yields CASSEIGLGTFEQYF.

This clone has just a few counts. The chain employs TRBV6-1 and TRBJ1-1, with TRBD1 matching over 11 bases. From germline, CDR1 is MNHNS and CDR2 SASEGT. This CDR3 region has 15 residues. Trimming at V came to 5 bases and at J to 3 bases, leaving 5 bases not matched to a gene. The CDR3 DNA follows: TGTGCCAGCAGTCCACGGACAGGGGGCGACACTGAAGCTTTCTTT. This sequence encodes CASSPRTGGDTEAFF.

This clone occurred once. The genes are TRBV6-6 and TRBJ2-1; TRBD2 matches at 11 bases. Looked up from germline, CDR1 is MNHNY and CDR2 is SVGAGI (reference sequence). V trimming: 4 bases; J trimming: 5 bases; junction bases outside the gene matches: 4. The CDR3 is made up of 15 amino acids. CDR3: CASSWLAGGDNEQFF. The CDR3 DNA follows: TGTGCCAGCAGTTGGCTAGCGGGAGGTGACAATGAGCAGTTCTTC.

V and J are TRBV7-9 and TRBJ1-2; no reliable D call. The CDR3 covers 13 residues. The germline V gene encodes CDR1 SEHNR and CDR2 FQNEAQ (reference sequence). V lost 0 bases and J lost 7, with 9 bases in between. CDR3 bases: TGTGCCAGCAGCTTAGCGACAACCCTTGGCTACACCTTC. This gives the protein CASSLATTLGYTF.

This chain connects TRBV7-8 to TRBJ2-1, with 8 bases that match TRBD2. The CDR3 covers 17 residues. Germline lookup yields CDR1 SGHVS and CDR2 FQNEAQ. With 2 bases clipped from V and 2 bases from J, the junction kept 8 bases outside the gene matches. The CDR3 spells CASSLRGAGATYNEQFF. Written as DNA, the CDR3 is TGTGCCAGCAGCTTACGGGGAGCGGGAGCGACCTACAATGAGCAGTTCTTC. The whole variable domain, filled in from reference TRBV7-8 and TRBJ2-1, reads GAGVSQSPRYKVAKRGQDVALRCDPISGHVSLFWYQQALGQGPEFLTYFQNEAQLDKSGLPSDRFFAERPEGSVSTLKIQRTQQEDSAVYLCASSLRGAGATYNEQFFGPGTRLTVL.

The chain has TRBV2 and TRBJ1-4; no reliable D call. Trimming shortened V by 3 bases and J by 7 bases, and 12 bases separated the two germline ends. The germline CDR1 and CDR2 sequences are SNHLY and FYNNEI. The CDR3 length is 14 residues. The CDR3 DNA reads TGTGCCAGCAGTGATCTGCGCCGGGTTGAAAAACTGTTTTTT. It is translated as CASSDLRRVEKLFF.

The chain employs TRBV6-4 and TRBJ1-4; 10 nucleotides agree with TRBD1. The CDR3 is 19 residues long. J was trimmed by 3 bases and V by 4 bases; bases with no gene match: 14. From germline, CDR1 is MRHNA and CDR2 SNTAGT. DNA of the CDR3: TGTGCCAGCAGTGCCGCCGGGACAGGGGCTGGTGTGTCTAATGAAAAACTGTTTTTT. Amino acids: CASSAAGTGAGVSNEKLFF.

V and J are TRBV28 and TRBJ1-3, with unresolved D. Germline V gene lookup returns CDR1 MDHEN and CDR2 SYDVKM. The CDR3 runs to 14 residues. V gave up 5 bases and J gave up 4 bases, with 12 bases separating them. The CDR3: CASSDGSRGNTIYF. The DNA of the CDR3 is TGTGCCAGCAGTGACGGGAGTCGGGGAAACACCATATATTTT.

Only a few counts were recorded for this clone. This sequence joins TRBV6-1 and TRBJ1-1, with 8 bases fitting TRBD1. The CDR3 runs to 15 residues. Per germline, CDR1 MNHNS and CDR2 SASEGT. Trimming took 1 base from V and 4 from J; bases not matched to a gene: 5. CDR3 loop: CASSEDRGRVTEAFF. CDR3 in DNA: TGTGCCAGCAGTGAAGACAGGGGGAGAGTCACTGAAGCTTTCTTT.

The V gene is TRBV27, the J gene TRBJ2-2, with TRBD1 as a possible D gene (6 bases). The CDR3 totals 16 residues. In germline, CDR1 is MNHEY, CDR2 SMNVEV (reference sequence). V lost 2 bases, J lost 1 base, and 11 bases lay in between. In nucleotides, the CDR3 is TGTGCCAGCAGTTTACGCCAGGGGTTGAACACCGGGGAGCTGTTTTTT. It yields the protein CASSLRQGLNTGELFF.

V is TRBV4-2 and J is TRBJ1-2; 8 nucleotides agree with TRBD1. The CDR3 consists of 15 residues. The V and J ends lost 2 bases and 5 bases, in that order; junction bases with no gene match: 7. The germline V gene encodes CDR1 LGHNA and CDR2 YNFKEQ. DNA of the CDR3: TGTGCCAGCAGCCAAAAGACAGGGGACGGATATGGCTACACCTTC. Translated: CASSQKTGDGYGYTF.

This chain connects TRBV19 to TRBJ1-4, with 8 bases that match TRBD1. The CDR3 spans 17 residues. V lost 0 bases and J lost 5; bases outside the gene matches: 8. Germline V gives CDR1 LNHDA, CDR2 SQIVND (reference sequence). CDR3 loop: CASSIERTGYQNEKLFF. The CDR3 coding sequence is TGTGCCAGTAGTATAGAAAGGACAGGGTACCAGAATGAAAAACTGTTTTTT.